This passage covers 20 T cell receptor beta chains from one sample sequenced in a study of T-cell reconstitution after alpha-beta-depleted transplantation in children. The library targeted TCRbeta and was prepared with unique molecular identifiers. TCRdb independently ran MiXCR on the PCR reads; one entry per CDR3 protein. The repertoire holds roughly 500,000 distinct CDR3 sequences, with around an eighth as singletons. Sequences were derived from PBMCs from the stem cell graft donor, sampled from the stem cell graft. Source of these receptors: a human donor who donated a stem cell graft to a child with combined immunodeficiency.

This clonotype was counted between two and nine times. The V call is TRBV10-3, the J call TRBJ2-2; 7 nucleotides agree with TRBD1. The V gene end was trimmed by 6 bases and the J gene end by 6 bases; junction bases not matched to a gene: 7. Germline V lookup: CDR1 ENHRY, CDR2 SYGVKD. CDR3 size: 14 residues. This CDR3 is CAIRDRSEAGELFF. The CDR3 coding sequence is TGTGCCATCAGGGACAGGTCCGAAGCCGGGGAGCTGTTTTTT.

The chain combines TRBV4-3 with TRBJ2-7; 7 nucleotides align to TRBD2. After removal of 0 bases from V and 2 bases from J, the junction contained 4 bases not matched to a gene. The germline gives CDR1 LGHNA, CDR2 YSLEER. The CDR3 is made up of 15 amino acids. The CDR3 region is CASSQEGGRPYEQYF. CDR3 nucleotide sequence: TGCGCCAGCAGCCAAGAGGGGGGGAGGCCCTACGAGCAGTACTTC.

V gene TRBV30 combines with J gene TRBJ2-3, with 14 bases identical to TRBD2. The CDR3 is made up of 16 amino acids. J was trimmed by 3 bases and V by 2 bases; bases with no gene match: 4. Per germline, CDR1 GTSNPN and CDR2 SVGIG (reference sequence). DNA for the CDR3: TGTGCCTGGAGTTCCCGGACTAGCGGGAGGACAGATACGCAGTATTTT. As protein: CAWSSRTSGRTDTQYF.

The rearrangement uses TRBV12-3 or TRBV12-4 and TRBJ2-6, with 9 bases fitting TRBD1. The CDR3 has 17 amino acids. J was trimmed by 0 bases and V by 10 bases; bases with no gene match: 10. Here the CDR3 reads CATQPGQGNSGANVLTF. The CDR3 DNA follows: TGTGCCACCCAGCCGGGACAGGGAAACTCTGGGGCCAACGTCCTGACTTTC.

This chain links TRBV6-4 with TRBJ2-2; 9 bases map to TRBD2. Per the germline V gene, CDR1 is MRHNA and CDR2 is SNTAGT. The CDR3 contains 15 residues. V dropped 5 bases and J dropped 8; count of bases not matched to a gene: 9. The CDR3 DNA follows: TGTGCCAGCAGTCCAACGAGAACTAGCGGGGGGGAGCTGTTTTTT. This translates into CASSPTRTSGGELFF.

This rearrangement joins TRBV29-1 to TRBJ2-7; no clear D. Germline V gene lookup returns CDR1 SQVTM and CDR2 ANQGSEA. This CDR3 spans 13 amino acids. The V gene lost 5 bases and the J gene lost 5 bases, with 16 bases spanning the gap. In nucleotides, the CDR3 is TGCAGCGTTCTTCGCGCCTTGGGCGACGAGCAGTACTTC. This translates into CSVLRALGDEQYF.

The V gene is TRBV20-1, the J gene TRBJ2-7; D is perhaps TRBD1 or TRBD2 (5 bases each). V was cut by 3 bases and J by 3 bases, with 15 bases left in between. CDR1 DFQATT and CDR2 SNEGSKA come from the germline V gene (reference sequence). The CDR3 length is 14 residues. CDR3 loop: CSASTGQRGYEQYF. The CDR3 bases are TGCAGTGCTAGTACAGGCCAGAGGGGCTACGAGCAGTACTTC.

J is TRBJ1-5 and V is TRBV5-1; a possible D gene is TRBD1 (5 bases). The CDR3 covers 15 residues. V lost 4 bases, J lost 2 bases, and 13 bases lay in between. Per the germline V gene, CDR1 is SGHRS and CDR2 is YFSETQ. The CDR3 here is CASSLGDGGNQPQHF. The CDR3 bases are TGCGCCAGCAGCCTGGGGGACGGTGGCAATCAGCCCCAGCATTTT.

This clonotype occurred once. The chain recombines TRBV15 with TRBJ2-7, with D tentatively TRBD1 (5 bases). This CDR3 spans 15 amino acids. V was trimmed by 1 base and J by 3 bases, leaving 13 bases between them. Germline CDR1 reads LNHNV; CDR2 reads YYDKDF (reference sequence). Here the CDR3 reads CATSRVYRWDYEQYF. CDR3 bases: TGTGCCACCAGCAGAGTGTACAGGTGGGACTACGAGCAGTACTTC. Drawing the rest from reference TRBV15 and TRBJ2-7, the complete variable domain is DAMVIQNPRYQVTQFGKPVTLSCSQTLNHNVMYWYQQKSSQAPKLLFHYYDKDFNNEADTPDNFQSRRPNTSFCFLDIRSPGLGDTAMYLCATSRVYRWDYEQYFGPGTRLTVT.

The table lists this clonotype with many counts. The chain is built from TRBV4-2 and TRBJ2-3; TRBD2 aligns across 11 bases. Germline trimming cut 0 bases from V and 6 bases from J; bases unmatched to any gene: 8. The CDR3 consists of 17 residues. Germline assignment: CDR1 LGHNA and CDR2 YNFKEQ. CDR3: CASSQDLAGGPSDTQYF. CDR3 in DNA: TGTGCCAGCAGCCAAGATTTAGCGGGGGGGCCATCGGATACGCAGTATTTT.

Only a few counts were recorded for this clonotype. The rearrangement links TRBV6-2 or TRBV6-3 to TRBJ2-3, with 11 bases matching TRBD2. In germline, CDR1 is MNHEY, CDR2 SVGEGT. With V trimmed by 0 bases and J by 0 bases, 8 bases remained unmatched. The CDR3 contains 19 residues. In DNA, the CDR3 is TGTGCCAGCAGTTACTCGCCTGGGACTAGCGGAGGGAGCACAGATACGCAGTATTTT. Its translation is CASSYSPGTSGGSTDTQYF.

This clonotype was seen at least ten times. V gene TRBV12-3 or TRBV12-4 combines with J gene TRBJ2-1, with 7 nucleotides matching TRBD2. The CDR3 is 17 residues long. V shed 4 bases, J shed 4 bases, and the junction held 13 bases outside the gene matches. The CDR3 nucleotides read TGTGCCAGCAGTTCTCGGAGGACTAGGGGTCGGTACAATGAGCAGTTCTTC. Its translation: CASSSRRTRGRYNEQFF.

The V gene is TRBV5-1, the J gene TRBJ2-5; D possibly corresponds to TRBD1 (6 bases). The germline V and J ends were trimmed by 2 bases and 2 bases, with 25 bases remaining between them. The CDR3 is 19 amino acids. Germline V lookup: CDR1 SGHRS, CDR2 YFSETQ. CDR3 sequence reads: CASSFLLITTGPGQETQYF. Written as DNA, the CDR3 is TGCGCCAGCAGCTTCTTGTTAATAACGACAGGACCTGGACAAGAGACCCAGTACTTC.

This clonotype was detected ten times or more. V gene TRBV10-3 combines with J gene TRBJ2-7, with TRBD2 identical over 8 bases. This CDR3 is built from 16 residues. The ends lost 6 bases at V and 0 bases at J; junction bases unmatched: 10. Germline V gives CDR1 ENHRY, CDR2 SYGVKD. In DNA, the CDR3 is TGTGCCATCAGCCTCCCGGGCGGGAGGAGCTCCTACGAGCAGTACTTC. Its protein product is CAISLPGGRSSYEQYF.

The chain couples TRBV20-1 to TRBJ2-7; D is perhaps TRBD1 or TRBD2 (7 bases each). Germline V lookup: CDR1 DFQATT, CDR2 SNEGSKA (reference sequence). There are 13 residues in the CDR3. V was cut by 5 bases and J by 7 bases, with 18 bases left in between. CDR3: CSAVRGRQGEQYF. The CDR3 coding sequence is TGCAGTGCTGTTCGCGGGAGACAGGGAGAGCAGTACTTC.

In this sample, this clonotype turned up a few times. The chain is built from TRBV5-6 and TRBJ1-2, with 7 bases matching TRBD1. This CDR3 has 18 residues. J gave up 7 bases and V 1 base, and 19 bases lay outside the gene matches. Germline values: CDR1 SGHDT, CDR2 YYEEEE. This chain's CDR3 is CASSLRPRDRPFLGGYTF. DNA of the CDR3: TGTGCCAGCAGCTTGCGCCCCCGGGACAGACCTTTCTTGGGTGGCTACACCTTC.

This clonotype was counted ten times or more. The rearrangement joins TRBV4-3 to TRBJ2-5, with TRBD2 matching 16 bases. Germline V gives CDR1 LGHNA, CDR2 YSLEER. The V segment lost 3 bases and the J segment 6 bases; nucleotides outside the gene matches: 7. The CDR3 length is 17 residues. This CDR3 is CASSHGTSGGASKTQYF. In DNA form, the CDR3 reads TGCGCCAGCAGCCACGGGACTAGCGGGGGGGCGTCGAAGACCCAGTACTTC.

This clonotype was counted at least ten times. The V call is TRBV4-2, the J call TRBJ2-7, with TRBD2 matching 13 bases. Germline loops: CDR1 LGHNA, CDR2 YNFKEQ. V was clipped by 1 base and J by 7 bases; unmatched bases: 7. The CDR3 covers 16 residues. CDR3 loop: CASSQGTSGREGEQYF. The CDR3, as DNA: TGTGCCAGCAGCCAAGGGACTAGCGGGAGAGAAGGTGAGCAGTACTTC.

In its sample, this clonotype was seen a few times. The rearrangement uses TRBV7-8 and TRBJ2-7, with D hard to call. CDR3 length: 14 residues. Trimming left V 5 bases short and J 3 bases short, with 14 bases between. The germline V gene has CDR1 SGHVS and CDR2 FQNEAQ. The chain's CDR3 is CASSLSHVYYEQYF. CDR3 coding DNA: TGTGCCAGCAGCCTATCACACGTTTACTACGAGCAGTACTTC.

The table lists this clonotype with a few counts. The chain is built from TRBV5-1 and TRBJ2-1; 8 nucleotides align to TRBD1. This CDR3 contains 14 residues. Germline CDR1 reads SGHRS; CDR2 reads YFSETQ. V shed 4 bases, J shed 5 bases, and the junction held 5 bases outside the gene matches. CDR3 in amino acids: CASSMGQDHNEQFF. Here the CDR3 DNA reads TGCGCCAGCAGCATGGGACAGGATCACAATGAGCAGTTCTTC.